This is a list of T cell receptor beta chains from one sample in a study of blood T cell repertoires in COVID-19. Assay: immunoSEQ multiplex PCR; the TCRdb copy retains only in-frame clones and omits some. The table includes roughly 230,000 clones, 80% to 85% detected once. Sequencing was done on a sample of peripheral blood. The receptors here all came from a man aged 50-59 years with active or convalescent COVID-19. Both conserved end residues are trimmed from each CDR3. The D gene is left open where the match is weak.

cdr3_aa: ASRGDSQY
j_call: TRBJ2-7
d_call: TRBD1
v_call: TRBV2

cdr3_aa: ASSAGTNTGELF
j_call: TRBJ2-2
d_call: .
v_call: TRBV9

cdr3_aa: ASRMRGRGNEQY
j_call: TRBJ2-7
d_call: TRBD1
v_call: TRBV2

cdr3_aa: ASTYRDREGTGELF
j_call: TRBJ2-2
d_call: TRBD1
v_call: TRBV4-1

cdr3_aa: ASSVGLALQETQY
j_call: TRBJ2-5
d_call: TRBD2
v_call: TRBV9

cdr3_aa: SVRPLVSSYNEQF
j_call: TRBJ2-1
d_call: .
v_call: TRBV29-1

cdr3_aa: AWTQRGGDQPQH
j_call: TRBJ1-5
d_call: .
v_call: TRBV30

cdr3_aa: ASSSSTGGARGYT
j_call: TRBJ1-2
d_call: TRBD1
v_call: TRBV5-4

cdr3_aa: AWSPGQEYNEQF
j_call: TRBJ2-1
d_call: TRBD1
v_call: TRBV30

cdr3_aa: ASSPGQKQETQY
j_call: TRBJ2-5
d_call: .
v_call: TRBV5-4

cdr3_aa: ASNKDRGTGELF
j_call: TRBJ2-2
d_call: TRBD1
v_call: TRBV6-5

cdr3_aa: ASSRTEETQY
j_call: TRBJ2-5
d_call: .
v_call: TRBV5-4

cdr3_aa: ASSALLGDEAF
j_call: TRBJ1-1
d_call: .
v_call: TRBV19

cdr3_aa: ASSPQQGFTYNEQF
j_call: TRBJ2-1
d_call: TRBD1
v_call: TRBV18

cdr3_aa: ASSTVWTSGEYEQY
j_call: TRBJ2-7
d_call: TRBD2
v_call: TRBV6-2/TRBV6-3

cdr3_aa: AWSSGSSNSPLH
j_call: TRBJ1-6
d_call: .
v_call: TRBV30

cdr3_aa: ASSLEGALTEAF
j_call: TRBJ1-1
d_call: .
v_call: TRBV5-1

cdr3_aa: ASSGRGGETQY
j_call: TRBJ2-5
d_call: .
v_call: TRBV6-5

cdr3_aa: SASLGVGEQY
j_call: TRBJ2-7
d_call: .
v_call: TRBV20-1

cdr3_aa: ASSYESGVGANVLT
j_call: TRBJ2-6
d_call: TRBD2
v_call: TRBV6-2/TRBV6-3

cdr3_aa: ASSRGINQPQH
j_call: TRBJ1-5
d_call: .
v_call: TRBV6-5

cdr3_aa: ASSQLDVGTAYNEQF
j_call: TRBJ2-1
d_call: TRBD1
v_call: TRBV4-1

cdr3_aa: ASSTSLLGTGKY
j_call: TRBJ2-3
d_call: TRBD1
v_call: TRBV19

cdr3_aa: ASSIARDSQETQY
j_call: TRBJ2-5
d_call: TRBD1
v_call: TRBV19

cdr3_aa: ASSVDRRPYEKLF
j_call: TRBJ1-4
d_call: .
v_call: TRBV7-9

cdr3_aa: AISERGGYT
j_call: TRBJ1-2
d_call: .
v_call: TRBV10-3

cdr3_aa: SVVAVDRRNTEAF
j_call: TRBJ1-1
d_call: TRBD1
v_call: TRBV29-1

cdr3_aa: ASSLGQGISYEQY
j_call: TRBJ2-7
d_call: TRBD1
v_call: TRBV7-6

cdr3_aa: ASSESTGGLTSSPLH
j_call: TRBJ1-6
d_call: .
v_call: TRBV6-1

cdr3_aa: ASRISGGGPYEQY
j_call: TRBJ2-7
d_call: TRBD2
v_call: TRBV6-5

cdr3_aa: ASSLPGARTEAF
j_call: TRBJ1-1
d_call: .
v_call: TRBV5-6

cdr3_aa: ASSLSEGAMNTEAF
j_call: TRBJ1-1
d_call: .
v_call: TRBV5-1

cdr3_aa: VARGNTEAF
j_call: TRBJ1-1
d_call: .
v_call: TRBV10-3

cdr3_aa: ASTPQGQGPYGYT
j_call: TRBJ1-2
d_call: .
v_call: TRBV7-2

cdr3_aa: ASSLGTVPNQPQH
j_call: TRBJ1-5
d_call: .
v_call: TRBV7-9

cdr3_aa: ASSVSGTGAPEQY
j_call: TRBJ2-7
d_call: TRBD1
v_call: TRBV9

cdr3_aa: ASSSLAGPKKEQF
j_call: TRBJ2-1
d_call: TRBD2
v_call: TRBV7-3

cdr3_aa: ASSVGQGSSGNTIY
j_call: TRBJ1-3
d_call: .
v_call: TRBV9

cdr3_aa: ASSPLRRYTEAF
j_call: TRBJ1-1
d_call: .
v_call: TRBV5-6

cdr3_aa: ASSYSQANYGYT
j_call: TRBJ1-2
d_call: .
v_call: TRBV6-5

cdr3_aa: ASSLGTGRGEAF
j_call: TRBJ1-1
d_call: TRBD1
v_call: TRBV28

cdr3_aa: ASSYTGFRGYT
j_call: TRBJ1-2
d_call: .
v_call: TRBV7-9

cdr3_aa: AWSVHTGNQPQH
j_call: TRBJ1-5
d_call: .
v_call: TRBV30

cdr3_aa: ASSTTAGTGNNYGYT
j_call: TRBJ1-2
d_call: TRBD1
v_call: TRBV5-6

cdr3_aa: SVARGPPEAF
j_call: TRBJ1-1
d_call: .
v_call: TRBV29-1

cdr3_aa: ASRGPGGFYGYT
j_call: TRBJ1-2
d_call: TRBD1
v_call: TRBV2

cdr3_aa: ASSSGQGSSGNTIY
j_call: TRBJ1-3
d_call: TRBD1
v_call: TRBV27

cdr3_aa: ASSLNPGYEQY
j_call: TRBJ2-7
d_call: .
v_call: TRBV19

cdr3_aa: ASSLFLAGDTGELF
j_call: TRBJ2-2
d_call: TRBD2
v_call: TRBV7-2

cdr3_aa: ATSRGTRGGTDTQY
j_call: TRBJ2-3
d_call: TRBD2
v_call: TRBV15

cdr3_aa: ASRTGTGVNEQF
j_call: TRBJ2-1
d_call: TRBD1
v_call: TRBV27